This T cell receptor beta chain came from a study of breast tumors, draining lymph nodes, adjacent tissues. General study points: Compared with lymph nodes, tumors were less diverse; compared with nontumor tissue, more. Luminal-like breast cancer showed significantly greater tumor-nontumor repertoire similarity than basal-like breast cancer did.

This clonotype was seen a few times. As yet, its antigen is unknown. Axillary draining lymph nodes of breast cancer patients supplied the node samples. Each CDR3 protein is one row after TCRdb ran MiXCR on the multiplex PCR reads. The data show about 230,000 distinct CDR3 sequences, roughly 32% seen once. The ends were cut back, 5 bases at V and 3 bases at J, with 8 bases in the middle. Germline CDR1 and CDR2: WNHNN and SYGVQD (reference sequence). The CDR3 is made up of 13 amino acids. The rearrangement uses TRBV10-1 and TRBJ1-5, with a possible D match to TRBD1 (5 bases). The TCR originated in a female donor with breast cancer. Some clones in this sample may be carry-over from other donors' samples. Sequenced material: axillary lymph node tissue. CDR3 in amino acids: CASSRGFNQPQHF. CDR3 nucleotide sequence: TGCGCCAGCAGTCGGGGGTTCAATCAGCCCCAGCATTTT.